A single TCR beta chain is shown here with its context. Its antigen is undetermined. CDR1 is SGHAT and CDR2 is FQNNGV in the germline V gene. This CDR3 region has 12 residues. The V end lost 5 bases, the J end lost 6 bases, and 8 bases lay between the germline ends. The record originates from a study of cytomegalovirus exposure and HLA in healthy donors. Study observations and caveats: In a later analysis, compared with equally common non-associated chains, HLA-associated beta chains were more expanded. The authors confirmed in vitro that three CMV-associated chains were specific for CMV antigens. One later analysis reportedly identified an Asian-associated ancestry cluster that showed fewer N-insertions than the approximately 670-donor mean.

The study ran its PCR with 60 Vbeta and 13 Jbeta primers. TCRdb's table, derived via immunoSEQ multiplex PCR, lists solely in-frame clones and lacks some. Listed are about 87,000 clones; 15% falls within the top ten. The chain has TRBV11-2 and TRBJ2-1; D ambiguous. The sequenced material came from PBMCs. The receptor's source is a man aged 50 to 60 in good health and CMV-seropositive. The CDR3 loop reads CASSHLGNEQFF. As DNA, the CDR3 is TGTGCCAGCAGCCATCTAGGCAATGAGCAGTTCTTC.